A selection of T cell receptor beta chains follows, all from one sample in a study of shared clonotypes between healthy human individuals. Using immunoSEQ multiplex PCR, the repertoire was profiled, and TCRdb retains in-frame clones only, with some absent. This sample carries about 960,000 clones, 76% of them seen once, and the ten largest clones take about 1.5%. The sample was memory CD4+ T cells sorted from blood. The receptors derive from a man aged 18 to 29 in good health. The CDR3 runs from the conserved cysteine through the conserved F or W. A D gene is named only where the DNA matches it firmly. The size of a clone is reported for some rows only, either as once, few or many, or as a class for expanded clones.

J gene,clone size,V gene,D gene,CDR3 DNA,CDR3 protein
TRBJ2-2,.,TRBV28,.,TGTGCCAGCAGTACAGTGACTAGATGGACCGGGGAGCTGTTTTTT,CASSTVTRWTGELFF
TRBJ2-7,.,TRBV25-1,.,TGTGCCAGCAGTAGAACAGGGCTGGGCGAGCAGTACTTC,CASSRTGLGEQYF
TRBJ1-4,.,TRBV5-4,.,TGTGCCAGCAGCCCTGGGTCGTCCGTCGGGAATGAAAAACTGTTTTTT,CASSPGSSVGNEKLFF
TRBJ2-7,.,TRBV5-4,.,TGTGCCAGCAGCTTGTTCGATAGCGGTCGGGAGCAGTACTTC,CASSLFDSGREQYF
TRBJ2-1,.,TRBV10-3,.,TGTGCCATCTCCTTAAACAACAATGAGCAGTTCTTC,CAISLNNNEQFF
TRBJ1-1,.,TRBV19,.,TGTGCCAGTAGTATAGGCGTAACACGCGGGTTCACTGAAGCTTTCTTT,CASSIGVTRGFTEAFF
TRBJ1-5,many,TRBV27,.,TGTGCCAGCAGTTCGCAGGGTCGTCAGCCCCAGCATTTT,CASSSQGRQPQHF
TRBJ2-3,.,TRBV10-2,.,TGCGCCAGCAGTGGTCGGGGGATCGACACAGATACGCAGTATTTT,CASSGRGIDTDTQYF
TRBJ2-7,.,TRBV6-6,TRBD1,TGTGCCAGCAGTACGGGGACAGTAACCTACGAGCAGTACTTC,CASSTGTVTYEQYF
TRBJ2-3,.,TRBV9,TRBD2,TGTGCCAGCAGCACCGGAGGCGGGAGGGCTATAGATACGCAGTATTTT,CASSTGGGRAIDTQYF
TRBJ2-3,.,TRBV7-2,.,TGTGCCAGCACCATCCCGGGACCCAATACACCAGATACGCAGTATTTT,CASTIPGPNTPDTQYF
TRBJ1-1,few,TRBV7-2,.,TGTGCCAGCAGCTTACAAATTGGGGACACTGAAGCTTTCTTT,CASSLQIGDTEAFF
TRBJ1-1,once,TRBV5-4,.,TGTGCCAGCAGTCCGTCCGACAGGTCCAACACTGAAGCTTTCTTT,CASSPSDRSNTEAFF
TRBJ1-3,.,TRBV5-1,.,TGCGCCAGCAGCTTGGACTTCACTCTTGGAAACACCATATATTTT,CASSLDFTLGNTIYF
TRBJ2-4,.,TRBV5-6,.,TGTGCCAGCAGTCAAAGTGGAAACATTCAGTACTTC,CASSQSGNIQYF
TRBJ2-1,.,TRBV7-2,TRBD2,TGTGCCAGCAGTGCCCTGGGGACTAGCGGAAAGGGGGGTGGGTTCTTC,CASSALGTSGKGGGFF
TRBJ2-1,.,TRBV4-1,TRBD2,TGCGCCAGCAGCCAGGTGGCTAGCGGGTTTTACAATGAGCAGTTCTTC,CASSQVASGFYNEQFF
TRBJ2-1,.,TRBV7-9,TRBD2,TGTGCCAGCAGCCCTAGCGGCAGCTCCTACAATGAGCAGTTCTTC,CASSPSGSSYNEQFF
TRBJ2-4,.,TRBV7-2,TRBD1,TGTGCCAGCAGCTTAGGACAGGGTGGGGCCAAAAACATTCAGTACTTC,CASSLGQGGAKNIQYF
TRBJ1-4,.,TRBV4-1,.,TGCGCCAGCAGCCAAGAAGTAGGGCGTTTTAATGAAAAACTGTTTTTT,CASSQEVGRFNEKLFF
TRBJ2-7,many,TRBV5-6,TRBD2,TGTGCCAGCAGCCCGGGGACTAGCTCCTACGAGCAGTACTTC,CASSPGTSSYEQYF
TRBJ2-1,few,TRBV6-1,.,TGTGCCAGCAAGGGATACGGGAGTAGGGACAATGAGCAGTTCTTC,CASKGYGSRDNEQFF
TRBJ2-4,.,TRBV4-1,.,TGCGCCAGCAGCCTGCCTGGCTTAGCCAAAAACATTCAGTACTTC,CASSLPGLAKNIQYF
TRBJ2-2,.,TRBV5-6,.,TGTGCCAGCAGCCAGGGGCCCACCGGGGAGCTGTTTTTT,CASSQGPTGELFF
TRBJ1-1,.,TRBV30,.,TGTGCCTGGAGTCCTTTAAGCCTCGGGGGCACTGAAGCTTTCTTT,CAWSPLSLGGTEAFF
TRBJ2-2,.,TRBV5-6,TRBD2,TGTGCCAGCAGCCGGAGAGGATTGGGACTAGAGAACACCGGGGAGCTGTTTTTT,CASSRRGLGLENTGELFF
TRBJ2-7,.,TRBV6-5,TRBD1,TGTGCCAGCAGTTCGCTACAGGGGCGAAGCTCCTACGAGCAGTACTTC,CASSSLQGRSSYEQYF
TRBJ2-7,.,TRBV30,.,TGTGCCTGGAGACGAGTGGTCGAGCAGTACTTC,CAWRRVVEQYF
TRBJ2-2,.,TRBV29-1,TRBD2,TGCAGCGTGAAAACTAGCGGGGGGGCCCCCGGGGAGCTGTTTTTT,CSVKTSGGAPGELFF
TRBJ1-3,.,TRBV30,TRBD1,TGTGCCTACTTACTCAGGGGGCACGGAAACACCATATATTTT,CAYLLRGHGNTIYF
TRBJ2-7,.,TRBV18,TRBD1,TGTGCCAGCTCACCACCGAAGGGGGCAAGGGTCGGGGACGAGCAGTACTTC,CASSPPKGARVGDEQYF
TRBJ2-7,few,TRBV7-9,.,TGTGCCAGCAGTTCCGGGGAGATCTACGAGCAGTACTTC,CASSSGEIYEQYF
TRBJ1-2,.,TRBV7-9,TRBD1,TGTGCCAGCAGCCTCGGGGACAGGAGCTACACCTTC,CASSLGDRSYTF